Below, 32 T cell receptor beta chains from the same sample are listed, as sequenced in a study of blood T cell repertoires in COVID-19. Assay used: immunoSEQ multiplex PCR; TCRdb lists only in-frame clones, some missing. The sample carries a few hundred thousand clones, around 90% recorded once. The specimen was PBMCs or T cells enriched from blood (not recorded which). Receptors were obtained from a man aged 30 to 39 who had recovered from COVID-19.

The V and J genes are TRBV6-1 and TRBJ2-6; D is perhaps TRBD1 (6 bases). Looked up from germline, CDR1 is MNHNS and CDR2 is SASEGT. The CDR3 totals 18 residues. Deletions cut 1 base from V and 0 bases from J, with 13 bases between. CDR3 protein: CASSEGLDSRSGANVLTF. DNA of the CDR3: TGTGCCAGCAGTGAAGGATTGGACAGCCGCTCTGGGGCCAACGTCCTGACTTTC.

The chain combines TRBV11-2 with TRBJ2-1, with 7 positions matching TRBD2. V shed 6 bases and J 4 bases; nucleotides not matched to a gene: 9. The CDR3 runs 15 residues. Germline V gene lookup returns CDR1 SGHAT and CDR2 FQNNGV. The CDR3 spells CASRALAGLYNEQFF. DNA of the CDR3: TGTGCCAGCAGGGCATTAGCGGGTCTATACAATGAGCAGTTCTTC.

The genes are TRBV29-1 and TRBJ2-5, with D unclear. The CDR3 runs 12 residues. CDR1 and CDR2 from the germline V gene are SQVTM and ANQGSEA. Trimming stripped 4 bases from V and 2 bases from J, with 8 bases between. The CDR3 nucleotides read TGCAGCGTTGGGCTGACACAAGAGACCCAGTACTTC. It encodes CSVGLTQETQYF. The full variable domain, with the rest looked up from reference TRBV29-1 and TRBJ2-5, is SAVISQKPSRDICQRGTSLTIQCQVDSQVTMMFWYRQQPGQSLTLIATANQGSEATYESGFVIDKFPISRPNLTFSTLTVSNMSPEDSSIYLCSVGLTQETQYFGPGTRLLVL.

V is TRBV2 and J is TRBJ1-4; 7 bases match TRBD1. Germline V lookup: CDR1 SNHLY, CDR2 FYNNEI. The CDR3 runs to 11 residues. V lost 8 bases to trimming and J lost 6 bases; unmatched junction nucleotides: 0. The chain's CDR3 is CASGQDEKLFF. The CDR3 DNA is TGTGCCAGCGGACAGGATGAAAAACTGTTTTTT.

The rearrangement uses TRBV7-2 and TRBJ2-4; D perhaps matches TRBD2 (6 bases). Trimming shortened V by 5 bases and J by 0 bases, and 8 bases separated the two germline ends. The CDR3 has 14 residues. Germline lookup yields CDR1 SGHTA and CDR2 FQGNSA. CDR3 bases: TGTGCCAGCAGCGATAGCGGAGCCAAAAACATTCAGTACTTC. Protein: CASSDSGAKNIQYF.

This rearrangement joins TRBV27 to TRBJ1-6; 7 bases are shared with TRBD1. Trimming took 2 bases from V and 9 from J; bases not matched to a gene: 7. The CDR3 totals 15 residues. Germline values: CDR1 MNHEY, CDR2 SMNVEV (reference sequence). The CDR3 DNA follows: TGTGCCAGCAGTTTACAGGGGGTCGGATTTTCACCCCTCCACTTT. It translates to CASSLQGVGFSPLHF.

In DNA, the CDR3 is TGTGCCAGCAGCTTAGTAGGGACTAGCGGCACAGATACGCAGTATTTT. Its translation is CASSLVGTSGTDTQYF. The V and J genes are TRBV7-2 and TRBJ2-3; 10 bases agree with TRBD2. The CDR3 covers 16 residues. J lost 1 base, V lost 1 base, and 2 bases had no gene match. Germline V gene lookup returns CDR1 SGHTA and CDR2 FQGNSA.

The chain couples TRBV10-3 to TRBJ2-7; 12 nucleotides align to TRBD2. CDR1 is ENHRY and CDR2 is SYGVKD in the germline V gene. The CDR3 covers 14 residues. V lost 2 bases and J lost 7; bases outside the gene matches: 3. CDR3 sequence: CAISEASGGAEQYF. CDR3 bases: TGTGCCATCAGTGAGGCTAGCGGGGGGGCAGAGCAGTACTTC.

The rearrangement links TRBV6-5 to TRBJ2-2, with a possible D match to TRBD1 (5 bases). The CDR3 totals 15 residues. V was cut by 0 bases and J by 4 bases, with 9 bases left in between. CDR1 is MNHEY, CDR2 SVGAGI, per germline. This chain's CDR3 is CASSYSPRATGELFF. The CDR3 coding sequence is TGTGCCAGCAGTTACTCGCCCAGGGCCACCGGGGAGCTGTTTTTT.

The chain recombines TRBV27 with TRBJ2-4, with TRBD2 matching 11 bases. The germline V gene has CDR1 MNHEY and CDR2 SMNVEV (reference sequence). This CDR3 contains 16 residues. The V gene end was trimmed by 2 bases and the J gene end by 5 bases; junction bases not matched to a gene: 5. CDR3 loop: CASSLGLAGGENIQYF. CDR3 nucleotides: TGTGCCAGCAGTTTAGGGCTAGCGGGAGGAGAAAACATTCAGTACTTC.

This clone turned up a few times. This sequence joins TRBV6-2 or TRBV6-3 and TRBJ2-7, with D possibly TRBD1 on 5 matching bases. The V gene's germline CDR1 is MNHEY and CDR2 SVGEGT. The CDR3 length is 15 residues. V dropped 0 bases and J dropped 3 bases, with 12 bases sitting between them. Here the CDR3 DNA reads TGTGCCAGCAGTTACTCCAGGTCCAGGGACTACGAGCAGTACTTC. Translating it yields CASSYSRSRDYEQYF.

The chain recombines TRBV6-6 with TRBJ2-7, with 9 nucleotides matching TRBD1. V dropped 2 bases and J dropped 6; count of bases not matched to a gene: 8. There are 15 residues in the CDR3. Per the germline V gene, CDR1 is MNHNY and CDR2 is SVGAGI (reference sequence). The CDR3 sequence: CASSYLDRGFGEQYF. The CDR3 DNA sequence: TGTGCCAGCAGTTACCTTGACAGGGGGTTTGGCGAGCAGTACTTC.

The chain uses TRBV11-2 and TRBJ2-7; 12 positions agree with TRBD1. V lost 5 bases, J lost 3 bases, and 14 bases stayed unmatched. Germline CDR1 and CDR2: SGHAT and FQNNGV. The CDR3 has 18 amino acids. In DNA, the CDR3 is TGTGCCAGCAGCCAGGGTGGGGACAGGGGGCGCTTAGGCTACGAGCAGTACTTC. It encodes CASSQGGDRGRLGYEQYF.

The CDR3 is CARSLDGTGYTGELFF. DNA for the CDR3: TGTGCCAGAAGCTTGGATGGGACAGGTTACACCGGGGAGCTGTTTTTT. V is TRBV5-3 and J is TRBJ2-2; 8 nucleotides line up with TRBD1. TRBV5-3 is an ORF, with its function uncertain. Trimming cost V 0 bases and J 3 bases; bases outside gene matches: 4. The CDR3 totals 16 residues.

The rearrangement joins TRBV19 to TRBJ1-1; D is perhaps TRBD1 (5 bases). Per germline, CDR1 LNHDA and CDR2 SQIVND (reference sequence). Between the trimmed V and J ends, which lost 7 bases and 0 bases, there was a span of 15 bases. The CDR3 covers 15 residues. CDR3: CASKRGVGMNTEAFF. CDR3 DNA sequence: TGTGCCAGTAAGCGGGGGGTCGGGATGAACACTGAAGCTTTCTTT.

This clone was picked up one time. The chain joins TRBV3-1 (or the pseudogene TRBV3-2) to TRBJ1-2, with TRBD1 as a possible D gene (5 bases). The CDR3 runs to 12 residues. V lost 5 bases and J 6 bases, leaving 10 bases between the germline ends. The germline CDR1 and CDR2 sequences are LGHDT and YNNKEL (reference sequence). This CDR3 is CASSLGLDGYTF. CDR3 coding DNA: TGTGCCAGCAGCTTGGGACTGGATGGCTACACCTTC.

CDR3 DNA sequence: TGCGCCAGCAGCCAAGATCAAGTAGCGGGGATTAGCAATCAGCCCCAGCATTTT. Its protein product is CASSQDQVAGISNQPQHF. The rearrangement uses TRBV4-3 and TRBJ1-5; D call uncertain. Between the trimmed V and J ends, which lost 0 bases and 0 bases, there was a span of 15 bases. Germline lookup yields CDR1 LGHNA and CDR2 YSLEER. The CDR3 covers 18 residues.

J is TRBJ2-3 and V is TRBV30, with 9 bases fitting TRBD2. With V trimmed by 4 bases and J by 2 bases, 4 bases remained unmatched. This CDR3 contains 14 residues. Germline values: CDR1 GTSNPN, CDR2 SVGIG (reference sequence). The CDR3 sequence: CAWTERGVTDTQYF. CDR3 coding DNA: TGTGCCTGGACGGAGCGGGGGGTCACAGATACGCAGTATTTT.

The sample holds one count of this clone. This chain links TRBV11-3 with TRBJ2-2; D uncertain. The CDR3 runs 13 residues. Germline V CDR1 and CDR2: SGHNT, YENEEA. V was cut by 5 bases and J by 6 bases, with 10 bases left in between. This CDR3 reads CASSSNRAGELFF. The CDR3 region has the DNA TGTGCCAGCAGCAGTAATCGGGCCGGGGAGCTGTTTTTT.

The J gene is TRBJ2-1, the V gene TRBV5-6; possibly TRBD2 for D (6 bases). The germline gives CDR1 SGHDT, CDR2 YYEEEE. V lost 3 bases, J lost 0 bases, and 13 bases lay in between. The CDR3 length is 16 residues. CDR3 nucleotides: TGTGCCAGCAGCTGGGGACTCTTTACCTCCTACAATGAGCAGTTCTTC. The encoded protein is CASSWGLFTSYNEQFF.

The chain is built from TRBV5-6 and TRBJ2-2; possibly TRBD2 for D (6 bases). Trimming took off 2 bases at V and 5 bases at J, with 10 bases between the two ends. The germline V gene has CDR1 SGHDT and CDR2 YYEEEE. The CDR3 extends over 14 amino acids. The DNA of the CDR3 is TGTGCCAGCAGCTTAAGCGGGTTTACCGGGGAGCTGTTTTTT. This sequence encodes CASSLSGFTGELFF.

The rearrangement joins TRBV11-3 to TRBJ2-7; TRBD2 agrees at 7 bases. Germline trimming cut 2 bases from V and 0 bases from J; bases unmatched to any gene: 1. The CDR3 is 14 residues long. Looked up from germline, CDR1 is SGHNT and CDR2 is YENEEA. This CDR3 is CASSLSSGSYEQYF. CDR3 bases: TGTGCCAGCAGCTTATCTAGCGGCTCCTACGAGCAGTACTTC.

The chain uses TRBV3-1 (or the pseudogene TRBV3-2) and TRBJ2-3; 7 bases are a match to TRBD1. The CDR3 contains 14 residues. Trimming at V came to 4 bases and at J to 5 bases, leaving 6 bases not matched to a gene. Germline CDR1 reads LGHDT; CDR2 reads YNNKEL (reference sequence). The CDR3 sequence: CASSLGQRRDTQYF. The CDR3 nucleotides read TGTGCCAGCAGCCTGGGACAGAGGCGAGATACGCAGTATTTT.

The CDR3 DNA reads as TGTGCCAGCAGCTCGGGAATGGGGGGAGGGGGCACTGAAGCTTTCTTT. Translation: CASSSGMGGGGTEAFF. The chain is built from TRBV7-6 and TRBJ1-1; the D gene is possibly TRBD1 (6 bases). The CDR3 contains 16 residues. With 4 bases removed from V and 4 bases from J, the gap between germline ends came to 19 bases. The V gene's germline CDR1 is SGHVS and CDR2 FNYEAQ.

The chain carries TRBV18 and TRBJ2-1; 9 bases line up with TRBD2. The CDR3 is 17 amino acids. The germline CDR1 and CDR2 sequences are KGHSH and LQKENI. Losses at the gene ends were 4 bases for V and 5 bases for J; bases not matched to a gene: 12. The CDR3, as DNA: TGTGCCAGCTCACTTCAAGCGGGGCTAGCGGGAAACAATGAGCAGTTCTTC. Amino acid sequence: CASSLQAGLAGNNEQFF.

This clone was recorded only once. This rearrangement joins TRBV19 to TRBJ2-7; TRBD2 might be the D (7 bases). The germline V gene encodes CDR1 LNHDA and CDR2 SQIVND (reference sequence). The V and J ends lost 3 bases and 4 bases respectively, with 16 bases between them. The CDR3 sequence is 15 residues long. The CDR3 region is CASSIGGGGTYEQYF. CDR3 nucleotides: TGTGCCAGTAGTATTGGGGGAGGGGGAACGTACGAGCAGTACTTC.

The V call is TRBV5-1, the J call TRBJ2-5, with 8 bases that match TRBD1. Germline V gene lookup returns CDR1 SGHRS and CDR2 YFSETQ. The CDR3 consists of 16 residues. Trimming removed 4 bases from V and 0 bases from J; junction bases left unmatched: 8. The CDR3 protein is CASSDRDRTYQETQYF. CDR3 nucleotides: TGCGCCAGCAGCGACAGGGACAGGACCTACCAAGAGACCCAGTACTTC. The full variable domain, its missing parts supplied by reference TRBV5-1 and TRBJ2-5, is KAGVTQTPRYLIKTRGQQVTLSCSPISGHRSVSWYQQTPGQGLQFLFEYFSETQRNKGNFPGRFSGRQFSNSRSEMNVSTLELGDSALYLCASSDRDRTYQETQYFGPGTRLLVL.

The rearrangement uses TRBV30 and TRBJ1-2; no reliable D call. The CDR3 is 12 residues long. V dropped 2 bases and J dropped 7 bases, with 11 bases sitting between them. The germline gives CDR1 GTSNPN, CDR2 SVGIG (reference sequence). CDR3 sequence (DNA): TGTGCCTGGAGTCCTGAGGGTGCTGGCTACACCTTC. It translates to CAWSPEGAGYTF.

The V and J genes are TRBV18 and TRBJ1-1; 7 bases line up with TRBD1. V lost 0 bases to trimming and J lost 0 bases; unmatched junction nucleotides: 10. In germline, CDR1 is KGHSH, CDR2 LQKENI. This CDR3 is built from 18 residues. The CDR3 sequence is CASSPPRDRVLVNTEAFF. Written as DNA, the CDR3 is TGTGCCAGCTCACCACCGAGAGACAGGGTTCTGGTGAACACTGAAGCTTTCTTT.

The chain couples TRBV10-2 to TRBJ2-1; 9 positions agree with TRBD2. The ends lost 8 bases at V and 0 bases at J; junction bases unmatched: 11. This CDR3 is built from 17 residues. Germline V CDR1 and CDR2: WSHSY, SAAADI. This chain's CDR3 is CASSASGITSSYNEQFF. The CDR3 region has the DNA TGCGCCAGCTCCGCTAGCGGGATTACCAGCTCCTACAATGAGCAGTTCTTC.

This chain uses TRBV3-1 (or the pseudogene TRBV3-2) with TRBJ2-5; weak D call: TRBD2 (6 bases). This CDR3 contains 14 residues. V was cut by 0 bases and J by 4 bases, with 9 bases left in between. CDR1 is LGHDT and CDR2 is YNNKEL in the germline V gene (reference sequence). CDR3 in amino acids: CASSQERGAETQYF. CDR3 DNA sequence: TGTGCCAGCAGCCAAGAGCGCGGGGCAGAGACCCAGTACTTC.

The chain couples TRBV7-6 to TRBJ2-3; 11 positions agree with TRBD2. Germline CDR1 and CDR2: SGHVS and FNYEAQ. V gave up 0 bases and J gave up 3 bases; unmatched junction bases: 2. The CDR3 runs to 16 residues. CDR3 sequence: CASSLAGTSGTDTQYF. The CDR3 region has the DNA TGTGCCAGCAGCTTAGCGGGGACTAGCGGTACAGATACGCAGTATTTT. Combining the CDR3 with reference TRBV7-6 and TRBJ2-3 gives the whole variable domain GAGVSQSPRYKVTKRGQDVALRCDPISGHVSLYWYRQALGQGPEFLTYFNYEAQQDKSGLPNDRFSAERPEGSISTLTIQRTEQRDSAMYRCASSLAGTSGTDTQYFGPGTRLTVL.